These T cell receptor beta chains were read from a single sample in a study of CD8 T cells in Susac syndrome. TCRdb fed the immunoSEQ multiplex PCR reads into MiXCR, producing one record per CDR3 protein. In the table there are approximately 190,000 distinct CDR3 sequences, about 93% of which are singletons. The sequenced sample was CD4+ T cells from PBMCs. These receptors were obtained from a human donor in good health. The CDR3 runs from the conserved cysteine through the conserved F or W. A D gene is named only where the DNA matches it firmly. Clone sizes are given selectively: once, few, many, or a class where the clone is expanded.

V	J	size	D	DNA	CDR3
TRBV29-1	TRBJ1-1	NA	NA	TGCAGCGTTGAAGACAGGGTAGGGAACACTGAAGCTTTCTTT	CSVEDRVGNTEAFF
TRBV30	TRBJ2-3	NA	NA	TGTGCCTGGGCCGCCGGGGTTAGGAGCACAGATACGCAGTATTTT	CAWAAGVRSTDTQYF
TRBV29-1	TRBJ2-5	NA	NA	TGCAGCGTTGTAGGCAGGAGGGAGACCCAGTACTTC	CSVVGRRETQYF
TRBV2	TRBJ1-2	NA	NA	TGTGCCAGCAGTGATTCGTTTAGGACTAACTATGGCTACACCTTC	CASSDSFRTNYGYTF
TRBV29-1	TRBJ1-1	NA	NA	TGCAGCCTTACGGGACAAATGAACACTGAAGCTTTCTTT	CSLTGQMNTEAFF
TRBV19	TRBJ2-6	NA	NA	TGTGCCAGTAGTGCGACAGGAGGCGCTGGGGCCAACGTCCTGACTTTC	CASSATGGAGANVLTF
TRBV24-1	TRBJ1-3	NA	NA	TGTGCCACCAGTGACCCGACGGCCGTTGGAAACACCATATATTTT	CATSDPTAVGNTIYF
TRBV2	TRBJ2-2	NA	NA	TGTGCCAGCAGTATTCTAGTAGACGGGGAGCTGTTTTTT	CASSILVDGELFF
TRBV28	TRBJ1-2	NA	NA	TGTGCCAGCAGCCCCATTGGAGCGGACTTACGTAACTATGGCTACACCTTC	CASSPIGADLRNYGYTF
TRBV29-1	TRBJ1-3	once	NA	TGCAGCAGGATCTCTGGAAACACCATATATTTT	CSRISGNTIYF
TRBV12-3/TRBV12-4	TRBJ1-1	NA	NA	TGTGCCAGCAGTCCCATCGGATCCCCGGGGGCTGAAGCTTTCTTT	CASSPIGSPGAEAFF
TRBV6-2/TRBV6-3	TRBJ2-3	NA	TRBD2	TGTGCCAGCAGGCCTAGCGGGGGACCTAGCACAGATACGCAGTATTTT	CASRPSGGPSTDTQYF
TRBV6-2/TRBV6-3	TRBJ2-7	NA	NA	TGTGCCAGGCTTCCCAACTGGACAGGGACTACGTCGCAGTACTTC	CARLPNWTGTTSQYF
TRBV7-9	TRBJ2-3	NA	NA	TGTGCCAGCAGCCCAGAAGCGGGTACGCAGTATTTT	CASSPEAGTQYF
TRBV3-1	TRBJ1-2	NA	NA	TGTGCCAGCAGCCAAGAGGGTACGCCATTCAGGGACTATGGCTACACCTTC	CASSQEGTPFRDYGYTF
TRBV29-1	TRBJ1-2	NA	NA	TGCAGCGTTGGAAGCTCAGGTGGCTACACCTTC	CSVGSSGGYTF
TRBV5-1	TRBJ1-6	NA	NA	TGCGCCAGCAGCTTTGCGATTAATAATTCACCCCTCCACTTT	CASSFAINNSPLHF
TRBV20-1	TRBJ1-1	NA	NA	TGCAGTGCTAGAAAGAGACCCCTGAACACTGAAGCTTTCTTT	CSARKRPLNTEAFF
TRBV7-2	TRBJ2-5	NA	TRBD2	TGTGCCAGCAGCTTCGGGCGGGGGATGAAGACCCAGTACTTC	CASSFGRGMKTQYF
TRBV7-2	TRBJ1-2	NA	NA	TGTGCCAGCAGCTTTTCGGCAGGTTCCTATGGCTACACCTTC	CASSFSAGSYGYTF
TRBV4-1	TRBJ2-1	NA	TRBD2	TGCGCCAGCAGCCAGGCCCCGACTAGCGGGGGGGCCGGTTACAATGAGCAGTTCTTC	CASSQAPTSGGAGYNEQFF
TRBV5-4	TRBJ2-2	NA	TRBD2	TGTGCCAGCAGCCCGGGGGCTAGCGGGGGGGCCGGGGAGCTGTTTTTT	CASSPGASGGAGELFF
TRBV4-3	TRBJ2-3	once	NA	TGCGCCAGCAGCCAAGAAGGAGGGTCGGGTACGCAGTATTTT	CASSQEGGSGTQYF
TRBV3-1	TRBJ2-1	NA	NA	TGTGCCAGCAGCCAGTGGATTTCCTACAATGAGCAGTTCTTC	CASSQWISYNEQFF
TRBV20-1	TRBJ1-2	NA	TRBD1	TGCAGTGCTATACGACAGGGAGGCGGCTACACCTTC	CSAIRQGGGYTF
TRBV7-2	TRBJ2-5	NA	NA	TGTGCCAGCAGCTTTTACCAAGAGACCCAGTACTTC	CASSFYQETQYF
TRBV5-8	TRBJ1-1	NA	NA	TGTGCCAGCAGCTTTTCCGGGGGACACACTGAAGCTTTCTTT	CASSFSGGHTEAFF
TRBV2	TRBJ2-3	once	NA	TGTGCCAGCAGTGAAAATGGTCTGGACACAGATACGCAGTATTTT	CASSENGLDTDTQYF
TRBV20-1	TRBJ2-4	NA	TRBD2	TGCAGTGCTCAACGGGGTAGCGGGTCGGGAACCAAAAACATTCAGTACTTC	CSAQRGSGSGTKNIQYF
TRBV5-6	TRBJ1-6	once	NA	TGTGCCAGCAGCTTAGGATCGGGGCTCCGCCAGTCACCCCTCCACTTT	CASSLGSGLRQSPLHF
TRBV6-1	TRBJ2-5	NA	NA	TGTGCCAGCAGTCTACTGACAGGACTACAAGAGACCCAGTACTTC	CASSLLTGLQETQYF
TRBV5-1	TRBJ2-1	NA	TRBD2	TGCGCCAGCAGCTTAATCGCTAGCGGGGCTCACAATGAGCAGTTCTTC	CASSLIASGAHNEQFF
TRBV11-2	TRBJ1-1	NA	TRBD1	TGTGCCAGCAGGAAGGACAGGGTAAACACTGAAGCTTTCTTT	CASRKDRVNTEAFF
TRBV20-1	TRBJ1-1	once	NA	TGCAGTGCCTTAGTCTCGGGACGGAGAATTATGAACACTGAAGCTTTCTTT	CSALVSGRRIMNTEAFF
TRBV6-1	TRBJ2-7	NA	NA	TGTGCCAGCAGCGCGGGACGATATCTCGAGCAGTACTTC	CASSAGRYLEQYF
TRBV28	TRBJ1-1	NA	TRBD1	TGTGCCAGCAACACCCGGGACAGGGGCCCCCTGAACACTGAAGCTTTCTTT	CASNTRDRGPLNTEAFF
TRBV12-3/TRBV12-4	TRBJ2-5	NA	NA	TGTGCCAGCAGTTTTGGGAGCGGGGAGACCCAGTACTTC	CASSFGSGETQYF
TRBV19	TRBJ1-1	NA	NA	TGTGCCAGTAGTATAGATCGCGCCGGGAACACTGAAGCTTTCTTT	CASSIDRAGNTEAFF
TRBV7-2	TRBJ2-1	few	NA	TGTGCCAGCAGCTTAGCCGGGGGGCCATACAATGAGCAGTTCTTC	CASSLAGGPYNEQFF
TRBV5-4	TRBJ2-1	NA	TRBD1	TGTGCCAGCAGCTTCCCGGGACAGGGCTACAATGAGCAGTTCTTC	CASSFPGQGYNEQFF
TRBV28	TRBJ2-3	NA	NA	TGTGCCAGCAGTTTCGAACAGGGTATCACAGATACGCAGTATTTT	CASSFEQGITDTQYF
TRBV12-3/TRBV12-4	TRBJ1-6	NA	NA	TGTGCCAGCGGTTGGAGGGGGAATTCACCCCTCCACTTT	CASGWRGNSPLHF
TRBV6-5	TRBJ2-3	NA	NA	TGTGCCAGCAGTTACTCCCCGGAAACTAGCACAGATACGCAGTATTTT	CASSYSPETSTDTQYF
TRBV7-9	TRBJ1-5	NA	NA	TGTGCCAGCAGCTTAGGCGCCTCCGAGCCCCAGCATTTT	CASSLGASEPQHF
TRBV7-2	TRBJ1-1	once	NA	TGTGCCAGCAGCCTAGGACTGACTGAAGCTTTCTTT	CASSLGLTEAFF
TRBV3-1	TRBJ1-1	NA	NA	TGTGCCAGCGGGGGCGCAGGTGGCACTGAAGCTTTCTTT	CASGGAGGTEAFF
TRBV7-9	TRBJ1-2	NA	TRBD1	TGTGCCAGCAGCCCAATGGACAGGGATGGCTATGGCTACACCTTC	CASSPMDRDGYGYTF
TRBV28	TRBJ1-1	NA	NA	TGTGCCAGCAGTTCCACAGGCCCCATGAACACTGAAGCTTTCTTT	CASSSTGPMNTEAFF
TRBV7-2	TRBJ2-5	NA	TRBD2	TGTGCCAGCAGCACCCGACTAGCGGGGGGCCAAGAGACCCAGTACTTC	CASSTRLAGGQETQYF
TRBV28	TRBJ2-4	NA	NA	TGTGCCAGCAGTCCGATACGGAGCGCACGGGCTAAAAACATTCAGTACTTC	CASSPIRSARAKNIQYF
TRBV19	TRBJ1-1	once	NA	TGTGCCAGTAGTATAGCAGCCATGAACACTGAAGCTTTCTTT	CASSIAAMNTEAFF
TRBV19	TRBJ2-1	NA	NA	TGTGCCAGTAGTTACCGGGGAGAGGCCAATGAGCAGTTCTTC	CASSYRGEANEQFF
TRBV20-1	TRBJ2-7	once	NA	TGCAGTGCTGGCGGGATAGGGAGTGTCGAGCAGTACTTC	CSAGGIGSVEQYF